These 10 T cell receptor beta chains originate from one sample sequenced in a study of blood T cell repertoires in COVID-19. Assay used: immunoSEQ multiplex PCR; TCRdb lists only in-frame clones, some missing. The sample consists of 400,000 or so clones, less than 95% of them appearing once. Sequencing input: PBMCs or T cells enriched from blood (not recorded which). These receptor sequences come from a man younger than 35 who had recovered from COVID-19.

This rearrangement joins TRBV6-6 to TRBJ2-2; D call uncertain. Germline CDR1 MNHNY, CDR2 SVGAGI (reference sequence). Trimming removed 5 bases at V and 4 bases at J, with 17 bases between. The length of the CDR3 is 16 residues. CDR3 protein: CASSPGGLSGTGELFF. For the CDR3, the DNA is TGTGCCAGCAGTCCCGGCGGCCTCTCCGGCACCGGGGAGCTGTTTTTT.

This clone was observed a single time. This chain links TRBV12-3 or TRBV12-4 with TRBJ1-1; D call uncertain. Trimming removed 4 bases at V and 0 bases at J, with 6 bases between. This CDR3 spans 13 amino acids. CDR3: CASSYSLNTEAFF. CDR3 nucleotide sequence: TGTGCCAGCAGTTACAGCCTGAACACTGAAGCTTTCTTT.

This clone came up once. The V call is TRBV19, the J call TRBJ1-5, with D possibly matching TRBD1 (6 bases). In germline, CDR1 is LNHDA, CDR2 SQIVND (reference sequence). The CDR3 runs to 15 residues. V lost 6 bases and J 2 bases, leaving 14 bases between the germline ends. The CDR3: CASSHRDTGNQPQHF. CDR3 in DNA: TGTGCCAGTAGCCACCGGGACACAGGCAATCAGCCCCAGCATTTT.

This chain uses TRBV7-8 with TRBJ2-5; TRBD2 agrees at 8 bases. Germline V gene data show CDR1 as SGHVS and CDR2 as FQNEAQ. There are 15 residues in the CDR3. After removal of 5 bases from V and 2 bases from J, the junction contained 7 bases not matched to a gene. The CDR3, as DNA: TGTGCCAGCAGCGGGGCAAGCGGGAGTCAAGAGACCCAGTACTTC. This codes for CASSGASGSQETQYF.

This clone was found a few times. The CDR3 sequence: CAISGTGNEKLFF. In DNA, the CDR3 is TGTGCCATCAGTGGGACAGGGAATGAAAAACTGTTTTTT. The chain carries TRBV10-3 and TRBJ1-4; 8 nucleotides agree with TRBD1. The CDR3 length is 13 residues. Germline V gives CDR1 ENHRY, CDR2 SYGVKD. After removal of 4 bases from V and 5 bases from J, the junction contained 0 bases not matched to a gene.

The chain is built from TRBV19 and TRBJ1-5, with D possibly TRBD1 on 5 matching bases. From germline, CDR1 is LNHDA and CDR2 SQIVND (reference sequence). The CDR3 totals 15 residues. V lost 1 base and J lost 6, with 13 bases in between. CDR3 nucleotides: TGTGCCAGTAGTATAGTTGGGGGTAGCGGTCAGCCCCAGCATTTT. This codes for CASSIVGGSGQPQHF.

The chain uses TRBV19 and TRBJ1-2; 7 nucleotides agree with TRBD1. The CDR3 totals 15 residues. CDR1 LNHDA and CDR2 SQIVND come from the germline V gene (reference sequence). J was trimmed by 4 bases and V by 3 bases; bases with no gene match: 8. CDR3 amino acids: CASSIEEGASYGYTF. CDR3 DNA sequence: TGTGCCAGTAGTATCGAAGAGGGGGCATCCTATGGCTACACCTTC.

The chain carries TRBV28 and TRBJ1-5; perhaps TRBD1 as D (5 bases). The CDR3 extends over 17 amino acids. Germline values: CDR1 MDHEN, CDR2 SYDVKM. With 4 bases removed from V and 0 bases from J, the gap between germline ends came to 16 bases. CDR3 residues: CASSSRKGESSNQPQHF. DNA of the CDR3: TGTGCCAGCAGTTCCCGGAAAGGGGAAAGTAGCAATCAGCCCCAGCATTTT.

This CDR3 reads CASSRNFQGAGGYTF. CDR3 DNA sequence: TGTGCCAGCAGTCGAAACTTCCAGGGGGCAGGAGGCTACACCTTC. The rearrangement joins TRBV3-1 (or the pseudogene TRBV3-2) to TRBJ1-2; TRBD1 aligns across 8 bases. This CDR3 has 15 residues. The ends lost 6 bases at V and 8 bases at J; junction bases unmatched: 14. The germline gives CDR1 LGHDT, CDR2 YNNKEL (reference sequence).

J is TRBJ1-5 and V is TRBV30; no reliable D call. The CDR3 is 14 residues long. The germline V and J ends were trimmed by 2 bases and 7 bases, with 15 bases remaining between them. Germline CDR1 reads GTSNPN; CDR2 reads SVGIG (reference sequence). The CDR3: CAWSSGGRDQPQHF. The CDR3 DNA reads TGTGCCTGGAGTTCCGGAGGAAGAGACCAGCCCCAGCATTTT.